Below are 21 T cell receptor beta chains sequenced from a single sample in a study of T cell responses to AZD1222 COVID-19 vaccine. TCRdb's copy holds only in-frame clones and misses some; the assay was immunoSEQ multiplex PCR. The data show around 99,000 clones, 92% seen once. The sample was peripheral blood, taken 28 days after the second AZD1222 dose. All receptors come from an adult who received the AZD1222 COVID-19 vaccine.

CDR3: CASSQVGWAGELFF. The CDR3 region has the DNA TGCGCCAGCAGCCAAGTAGGGTGGGCCGGGGAGCTGTTTTTT. The rearrangement links TRBV4-1 to TRBJ2-2; no clear D. Between the trimmed V and J ends, which lost 1 base and 6 bases, there was a span of 9 bases. This CDR3 contains 14 residues. CDR1 and CDR2 (germline): MGHRA, YSYEKL.

V usage is TRBV4-1 and J usage is TRBJ1-1, with D possibly being TRBD1 (5 bases). The CDR3 is made up of 14 amino acids. CDR1 and CDR2 (germline): MGHRA, YSYEKL. V shed 3 bases and J shed 10 bases, with 18 bases lying between them. CDR3 sequence reads: CASSQPRQGGGAFF. CDR3 nucleotides: TGCGCCAGCAGCCAGCCCAGGCAGGGAGGAGGAGCTTTCTTT.

The rearrangement links TRBV5-4 to TRBJ2-7; D may match TRBD1 or TRBD2 (5 bases each). The CDR3 has 15 residues. V was shortened by 9 bases and J by 2 bases, with 21 bases between the two germline ends. CDR1 is SGHNT and CDR2 is YYREEE in the germline V gene (reference sequence). DNA for the CDR3: TGTGCCACTGGGGGTCAGGCAGGAGGAGCCTACGAGCAGTACTTC. As protein: CATGGQAGGAYEQYF. Full variable domain (rest looked up from reference TRBV5-4 and TRBJ2-7): ETGVTQSPTHLIKTRGQQVTLRCSSQSGHNTVSWYQQALGQGPQFIFQYYREEENGRGNFPPRFSGLQFPNYSSELNVNALELDDSALYLCATGGQAGGAYEQYFGPGTRLTVT.

The chain couples TRBV28 to TRBJ2-7, with 9 bases identical to TRBD2. Germline CDR1 reads MDHEN; CDR2 reads SYDVKM. Trimming cost V 7 bases and J 1 base; bases outside gene matches: 8. The CDR3 consists of 15 residues. The DNA for the CDR3 is TGTGCCAGCATCCTTAGCGGGAGACCTTCCTACGAGCAGTACTTC. It is translated as CASILSGRPSYEQYF.

This sequence joins TRBV7-3 and TRBJ2-2, with TRBD2 matching 7 bases. J lost 5 bases, V lost 10 bases, and 7 bases had no gene match. This CDR3 has 13 residues. Germline CDR1 is SGHTA and CDR2 is FQGTGA. The CDR3 region is CATRGSGTGELFF. For the CDR3, the DNA is TGTGCCACCCGGGGTAGCGGGACCGGGGAGCTGTTTTTT.

This sequence joins TRBV28 and TRBJ1-1; D not certain. V was cut by 5 bases and J by 7 bases, with 11 bases left in between. Germline CDR1 reads MDHEN; CDR2 reads SYDVKM. The CDR3 spans 12 residues. The DNA of the CDR3 is TGTGCCAGCAGTGCACCAGCTTATGAAGCTTTCTTT. This sequence encodes CASSAPAYEAFF.

The gene calls are TRBV24-1 and TRBJ2-2, with D tentatively TRBD1 (7 bases). Germline CDR1 reads KGHDR; CDR2 reads SFDVKD. The V end lost 7 bases, the J end lost 6 bases, and 20 bases lay between the germline ends. The length of the CDR3 is 16 residues. CDR3 region: CATSKRGTATAGELFF. DNA for the CDR3: TGTGCCACCAGCAAACGCGGGACAGCTACTGCCGGGGAGCTGTTTTTT.

The chain carries TRBV19 and TRBJ1-5; weak D call: TRBD1 (5 bases). The CDR3 loop spans 15 amino acids. Looked up from germline, CDR1 is LNHDA and CDR2 is SQIVND (reference sequence). Trimming took 5 bases from V and 1 from J, leaving 12 bases between them. The chain's CDR3 is CASSPSGTSNQPQHF. CDR3 in DNA: TGTGCCAGTAGTCCCTCCGGGACCAGCAATCAGCCCCAGCATTTT.

The sample holds one count of this clone. The chain uses TRBV28 and TRBJ1-2; 8 bases fit TRBD1. There are 15 residues in the CDR3. Germline assignment: CDR1 MDHEN and CDR2 SYDVKM. J was trimmed by 6 bases and V by 0 bases; bases with no gene match: 6. The CDR3 loop is CASSLWAGGAHGYTF. The CDR3 DNA reads as TGTGCCAGCAGTTTATGGGCAGGGGGCGCCCATGGCTACACCTTC.

The chain uses TRBV5-4 and TRBJ2-7, with D perhaps TRBD1 (6 bases). The CDR3 runs 12 residues. CDR1 is SGHNT, CDR2 YYREEE, per germline (reference sequence). Trimming cost V 2 bases and J 3 bases, with 6 bases left between them. The CDR3 region has the DNA TGTGCCAGCAGCTTACAGGGCTACGAGCAGTACTTC. Translating gives CASSLQGYEQYF.

The chain couples TRBV29-1 to TRBJ2-1; the match to TRBD2 covers 12 bases. Germline assignment: CDR1 SQVTM and CDR2 ANQGSEA. The CDR3 consists of 15 residues. Trimming removed 1 base from V and 9 bases from J; junction bases left unmatched: 7. CDR3 region: CSVEVLAGGSGEQFF. The CDR3 DNA reads as TGCAGCGTTGAAGTCCTAGCGGGGGGGAGCGGTGAGCAGTTCTTC.

As DNA, the CDR3 is TGTGCCAGCAGTCGGACTAGCGGGAGCCGCTACGAGCAGTACTTC. Residues: CASSRTSGSRYEQYF. This chain links TRBV6-2 or TRBV6-3 with TRBJ2-7; TRBD2 matches at 13 bases. Trimming at V came to 5 bases and at J to 3 bases, leaving 4 bases not matched to a gene. This CDR3 region has 15 residues. Germline CDR1 MNHEY, CDR2 SVGEGT.

The chain recombines TRBV10-3 with TRBJ2-7; 8 bases fit TRBD1. Germline-derived CDR1 and CDR2 are ENHRY and SYGVKD. The CDR3 extends over 14 amino acids. Losses at the gene ends were 3 bases for V and 2 bases for J; bases not matched to a gene: 3. The CDR3 DNA is TGTGCCATCAGTGACCGACAGGGGCCCTACGAGCAGTACTTC. Encoded protein: CAISDRQGPYEQYF.

The chain couples TRBV18 to TRBJ1-2, with TRBD1 matching over 9 bases. V lost 6 bases, J lost 0 bases, and 20 bases stayed unmatched. This CDR3 is 20 amino acids long. Germline lookup yields CDR1 KGHSH and CDR2 LQKENI. CDR3 in DNA: TGTGCCAGCTCGCCAATTAAACAGGGGGCTTTTTCTACTACTAACTATGGCTACACCTTC. Protein product: CASSPIKQGAFSTTNYGYTF. The entire variable domain, with the rest obtained from reference TRBV18 and TRBJ1-2, is as follows: NAGVMQNPRHLVRRRGQEARLRCSPMKGHSHVYWYRQLPEEGLKFMVYLQKENIIDESGMPKERFSAEFPKEGPSILRIQQVVRGDSAAYFCASSPIKQGAFSTTNYGYTFGSGTRLTVV.

The chain couples TRBV5-1 to TRBJ2-1, with TRBD2 matching over 16 bases. Germline V gene lookup returns CDR1 SGHRS and CDR2 YFSETQ. The V gene end was trimmed by 4 bases and the J gene end by 13 bases; junction bases not matched to a gene: 8. The CDR3 spans 15 residues. The CDR3 protein is CASSLGTSGRAGQFF. The DNA of the CDR3 is TGCGCCAGCAGCCTGGGGACTAGCGGGAGGGCTGGACAGTTCTTC.

The V and J genes are TRBV7-9 and TRBJ1-5, with D possibly TRBD1 on 6 matching bases. V dropped 3 bases and J dropped 3 bases, with 6 bases sitting between them. The CDR3 is 13 residues long. Germline loops: CDR1 SEHNR, CDR2 FQNEAQ (reference sequence). In DNA, the CDR3 is TGTGCCAGCAGCTTGGGGGCCAATCAGCCCCAGCATTTT. It is translated as CASSLGANQPQHF. The whole variable domain, filled in from reference TRBV7-9 and TRBJ1-5, reads DTGVSQNPRHKITKRGQNVTFRCDPISEHNRLYWYRQTLGQGPEFLTYFQNEAQLEKSRLLSDRFSAERPKGSFSTLEIQRTEQGDSAMYLCASSLGANQPQHFGDGTRLSIL.

V is TRBV19 and J is TRBJ1-1; 7 bases agree with TRBD1. There are 14 residues in the CDR3. The V gene end was trimmed by 4 bases and the J gene end by 10 bases; junction bases not matched to a gene: 12. The germline CDR1 and CDR2 sequences are LNHDA and SQIVND (reference sequence). The CDR3 is CASSTLTGTRVAFF. DNA for the CDR3: TGTGCCAGTAGTACCCTGACAGGGACGCGGGTAGCTTTCTTT.

The chain links TRBV27 to TRBJ2-7; 10 nucleotides match TRBD1. The germline V gene has CDR1 MNHEY and CDR2 SMNVEV (reference sequence). After removal of 2 bases from V and 7 bases from J, the junction contained 8 bases not matched to a gene. The CDR3 runs to 15 residues. CDR3 bases: TGTGCCAGCAGTTTACCCCCGGACAGGGGGGGAGAGCAGTACTTC. Protein sequence: CASSLPPDRGGEQYF.

The chain recombines TRBV28 with TRBJ2-3; TRBD2 matches 8 bases. The ends lost 6 bases at V and 3 bases at J; junction bases unmatched: 11. The V gene's germline CDR1 is MDHEN and CDR2 SYDVKM. This CDR3 is built from 16 residues. The CDR3 sequence is CASRSRLARLTDTQYF. The CDR3 DNA is TGTGCCAGCAGGAGCCGACTAGCGCGTCTTACAGATACGCAGTATTTT.

This clone was observed a single time. The chain's CDR3 is CATSYPQGTGELFF. CDR3 nucleotide sequence: TGTGCCACGAGCTACCCCCAGGGGACCGGGGAGCTGTTTTTT. The chain carries TRBV24-1 and TRBJ2-2; D possibly corresponds to TRBD1 (6 bases). CDR3 length equals 14 residues. Between the trimmed V and J ends, which lost 10 bases and 5 bases, there was a span of 16 bases. Germline V gene sequence: CDR1 KGHDR, CDR2 SFDVKD.

J is TRBJ1-1 and V is TRBV6-6; D is possibly TRBD1 (5 bases). CDR1 MNHNY and CDR2 SVGAGI come from the germline V gene (reference sequence). This CDR3 spans 15 amino acids. The V end lost 4 bases, the J end lost 1 base, and 13 bases lay between the germline ends. The CDR3 protein is CASSSYLQANTEAFF. The DNA of the CDR3 is TGTGCCAGCAGTTCATACCTACAGGCGAACACTGAAGCTTTCTTT.